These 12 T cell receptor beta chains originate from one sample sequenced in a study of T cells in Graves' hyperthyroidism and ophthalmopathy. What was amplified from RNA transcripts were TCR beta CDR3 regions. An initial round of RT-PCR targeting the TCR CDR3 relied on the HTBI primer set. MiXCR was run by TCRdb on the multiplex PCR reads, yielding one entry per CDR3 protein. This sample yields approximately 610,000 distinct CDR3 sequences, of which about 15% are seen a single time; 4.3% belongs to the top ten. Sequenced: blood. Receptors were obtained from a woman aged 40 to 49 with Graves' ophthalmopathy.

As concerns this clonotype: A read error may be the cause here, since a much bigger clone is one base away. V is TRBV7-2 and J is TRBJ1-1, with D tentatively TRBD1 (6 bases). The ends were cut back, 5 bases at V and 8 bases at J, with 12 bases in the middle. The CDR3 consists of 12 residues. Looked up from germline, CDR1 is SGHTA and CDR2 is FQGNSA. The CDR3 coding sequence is TGTGCCAGCAGCCGGGGGGCGGGAGAAGCTTTCTTT. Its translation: CASSRGAGEAFF.

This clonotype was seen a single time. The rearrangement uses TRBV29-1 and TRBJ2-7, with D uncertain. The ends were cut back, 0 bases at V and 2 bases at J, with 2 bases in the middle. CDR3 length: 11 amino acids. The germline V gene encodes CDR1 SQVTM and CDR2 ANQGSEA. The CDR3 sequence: CSVEETYEQYF. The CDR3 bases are TGCAGCGTTGAAGAAACCTACGAGCAGTACTTC.

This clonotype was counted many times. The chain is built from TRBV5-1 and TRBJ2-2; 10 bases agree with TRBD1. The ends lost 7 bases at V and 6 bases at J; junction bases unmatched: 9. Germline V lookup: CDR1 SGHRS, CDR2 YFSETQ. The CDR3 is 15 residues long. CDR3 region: CASGTATGGAGELFF. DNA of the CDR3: TGCGCCAGCGGGACTGCGACAGGGGGCGCCGGGGAGCTGTTTTTT.

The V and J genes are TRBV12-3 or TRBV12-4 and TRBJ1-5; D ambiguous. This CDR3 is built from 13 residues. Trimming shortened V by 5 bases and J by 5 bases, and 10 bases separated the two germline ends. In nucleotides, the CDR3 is TGTGCCAGCAGTAATTTTGGGGATCAGCCCCAGCATTTT. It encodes CASSNFGDQPQHF.

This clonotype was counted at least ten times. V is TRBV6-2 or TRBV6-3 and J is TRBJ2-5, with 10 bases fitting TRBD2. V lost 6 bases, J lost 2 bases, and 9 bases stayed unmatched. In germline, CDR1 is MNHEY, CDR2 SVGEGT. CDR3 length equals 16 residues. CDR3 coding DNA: TGTGCCAGCAGAGACATGGGACTAGCGAAACAAGAGACCCAGTACTTC. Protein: CASRDMGLAKQETQYF.

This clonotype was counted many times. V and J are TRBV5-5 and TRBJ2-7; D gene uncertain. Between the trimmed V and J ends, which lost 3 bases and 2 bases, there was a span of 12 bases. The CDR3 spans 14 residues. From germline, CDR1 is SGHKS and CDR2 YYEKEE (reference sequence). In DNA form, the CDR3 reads TGTGCCAGCAGCTCTGCTCATCCTACCTACGAGCAGTACTTC. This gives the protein CASSSAHPTYEQYF.

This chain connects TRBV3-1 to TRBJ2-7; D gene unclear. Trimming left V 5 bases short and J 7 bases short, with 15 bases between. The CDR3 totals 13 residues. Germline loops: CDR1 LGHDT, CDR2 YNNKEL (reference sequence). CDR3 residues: CASSSSTLVEQYF. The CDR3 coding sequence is TGTGCCAGCAGCTCCTCCACCCTCGTGGAGCAGTACTTC.

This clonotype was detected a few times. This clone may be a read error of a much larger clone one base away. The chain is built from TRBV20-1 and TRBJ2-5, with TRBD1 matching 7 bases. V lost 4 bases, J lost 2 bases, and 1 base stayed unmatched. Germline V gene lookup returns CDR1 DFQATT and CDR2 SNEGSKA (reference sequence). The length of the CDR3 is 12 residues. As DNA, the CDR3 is TGCAGTGCTATGGGACAGCAAGAGACCCAGTACTTC. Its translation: CSAMGQQETQYF.

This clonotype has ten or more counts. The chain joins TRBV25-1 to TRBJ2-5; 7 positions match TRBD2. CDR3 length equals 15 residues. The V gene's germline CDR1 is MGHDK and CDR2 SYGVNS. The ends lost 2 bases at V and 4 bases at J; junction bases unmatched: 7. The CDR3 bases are TGTGCCAGCAGTGAACTGAGCGGGAAGGCAGAGACCCAGTACTTC. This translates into CASSELSGKAETQYF. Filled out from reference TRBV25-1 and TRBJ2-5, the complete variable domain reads EADIYQTPRYLVIGTGKKITLECSQTMGHDKMYWYQQDPGMELHLIHYSYGVNSTEKGDLSSESTVSRIRTEHFPLTLESARPSHTSQYLCASSELSGKAETQYFGPGTRLLVL.

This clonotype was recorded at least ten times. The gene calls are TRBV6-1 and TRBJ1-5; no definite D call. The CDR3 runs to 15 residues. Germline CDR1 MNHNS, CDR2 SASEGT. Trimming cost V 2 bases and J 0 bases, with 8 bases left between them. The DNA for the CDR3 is TGTGCCAGCAGTGAATACTACAATAGCAATCAGCCCCAGCATTTT. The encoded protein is CASSEYYNSNQPQHF.

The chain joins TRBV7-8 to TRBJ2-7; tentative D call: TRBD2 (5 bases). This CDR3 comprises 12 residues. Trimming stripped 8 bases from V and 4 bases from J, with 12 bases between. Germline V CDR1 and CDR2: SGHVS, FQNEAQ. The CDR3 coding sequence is TGTGCCAGCGCGAGGGAAGGATACGAGCAGTACTTC. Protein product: CASAREGYEQYF.

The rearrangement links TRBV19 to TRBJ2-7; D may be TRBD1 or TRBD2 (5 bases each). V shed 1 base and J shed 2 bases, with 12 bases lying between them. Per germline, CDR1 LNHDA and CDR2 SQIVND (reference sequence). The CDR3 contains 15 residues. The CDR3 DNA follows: TGTGCCAGTAGTATAGTCGCAGGGAGTACCTACGAGCAGTACTTC. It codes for CASSIVAGSTYEQYF.